This TCR beta chain stems from a study of shared clonotypes between healthy human individuals. Sequenced by immunoSEQ multiplex PCR; TCRdb stores in-frame clones only, minus some. The sample lists roughly 300,000 clones; roughly 80% were seen once. Concerning this clone: Its antigen is not known.

Study-level points and caveats: Tissue TCR repertoires likely differ from these blood-only repertoires. Few donors limited the genetic and exposure-history diversity represented. Rarefaction exposed incomplete sorted-subset sequencing despite large depth.

All donors were healthy HIV-negative adults lacking recent acute infections or vaccinations. The ends were cut back, 5 bases at V and 10 bases at J, with 9 bases in the middle. The CDR3 covers 12 residues. Looked up from germline, CDR1 is SNHLY and CDR2 is FYNNEI. Sequenced: memory CD4+ T cells sorted from blood. Subset here: CD45RA-negative fraction. The TCR comes from a man younger than 40 in good health. The chain recombines TRBV2 with TRBJ1-6; D is uncertain. The CDR3 is CASSRVSSPLHF. CDR3 nucleotides: TGTGCCAGCAGTAGAGTCAGCTCACCCCTCCACTTT.